Following are 31 T cell receptor beta chains from one sample sequenced in a study of OX40 agonist ivuxolimab in advanced cancers. TCRdb keeps only in-frame clones here, not all; method: immunoSEQ multiplex PCR. Of some 98,000 clones in the sample, over 75% were seen once. Source: CD4+ or CD8+ T cells sorted from blood, taken in a trial of the OX40 agonist ivuxolimab. The receptor set was obtained from an adult with an advanced solid tumor such as melanoma, head and neck, liver or kidney cancer.

The chain couples TRBV4-1 to TRBJ1-2, with 12 bases fitting TRBD1. Losses at the gene ends were 0 bases for V and 6 bases for J; bases not matched to a gene: 8. The germline V gene has CDR1 MGHRA and CDR2 YSYEKL. The CDR3 extends over 17 amino acids. The DNA for the CDR3 is TGCGCCAGCAGCCAAGATATCAGGGACAGGGGGCGCGATGGCTACACCTTC. It specifies CASSQDIRDRGRDGYTF.

This clone occurred once. This chain uses TRBV18 with TRBJ1-4; 7 nucleotides align to TRBD1. CDR3 size: 14 residues. Looked up from germline, CDR1 is KGHSH and CDR2 is LQKENI. Trimming took 3 bases from V and 8 from J; bases not matched to a gene: 6. The CDR3 protein is CASSPSTGVEKLFF. The CDR3 region has the DNA TGTGCCAGCTCACCTTCAACAGGGGTAGAAAAACTGTTTTTT. Variable domain in full (rest from reference TRBV18 and TRBJ1-4): NAGVMQNPRHLVRRRGQEARLRCSPMKGHSHVYWYRQLPEEGLKFMVYLQKENIIDESGMPKERFSAEFPKEGPSILRIQQVVRGDSAAYFCASSPSTGVEKLFFGSGTQLSVL.

The chain links TRBV6-1 to TRBJ1-3; no clear D gene. The CDR3 is 15 amino acids. The V gene's germline CDR1 is MNHNS and CDR2 SASEGT. With 8 bases removed from V and 0 bases from J, the gap between germline ends came to 14 bases. CDR3 nucleotides: TGTGCCAGCTCGTACCGGGGTAACTCTGGAAACACCATATATTTT. Protein sequence: CASSYRGNSGNTIYF.

The chain recombines TRBV5-4 with TRBJ2-7; a weak D match, TRBD2 (5 bases). The CDR3 runs to 14 residues. The germline gives CDR1 SGHNT, CDR2 YYREEE (reference sequence). V dropped 2 bases and J dropped 4 bases, with 13 bases sitting between them. DNA of the CDR3: TGTGCCAGCAGCTTTTCTGGGGAGCGGTACGAGCAGTACTTC. As protein: CASSFSGERYEQYF. The full variable domain, its missing parts supplied by reference TRBV5-4 and TRBJ2-7, is ETGVTQSPTHLIKTRGQQVTLRCSSQSGHNTVSWYQQALGQGPQFIFQYYREEENGRGNFPPRFSGLQFPNYSSELNVNALELDDSALYLCASSFSGERYEQYFGPGTRLTVT.

The gene calls are TRBV14 and TRBJ1-1; no clear D. Trimming took off 1 base at V and 3 bases at J, with 12 bases between the two ends. This CDR3 comprises 15 residues. CDR1 is SGHDN and CDR2 is FVKESK in the germline V gene. The CDR3 sequence is CASSQASGLDTEAFF. The CDR3 coding sequence is TGTGCCAGCAGCCAAGCATCCGGGCTTGACACTGAAGCTTTCTTT.

The chain uses TRBV2 and TRBJ2-2; D possibly uses TRBD1 or TRBD2 (5 bases each). Trimming took 6 bases from V and 4 from J, leaving 9 bases between them. Germline V lookup: CDR1 SNHLY, CDR2 FYNNEI. The CDR3 runs 13 residues. The CDR3 DNA follows: TGTGCCAGCAGGGGGGTTGGCACCGGGGAGCTGTTTTTT. As protein: CASRGVGTGELFF.

J is TRBJ1-5 and V is TRBV27; weak D call: TRBD1 (5 bases). This CDR3 is 14 amino acids long. With 4 bases removed from V and 4 bases from J, the gap between germline ends came to 11 bases. The germline V gene has CDR1 MNHEY and CDR2 SMNVEV (reference sequence). This CDR3 is CASSSQVGNQPQHF. The CDR3 region has the DNA TGTGCCAGCAGTTCACAGGTGGGAAATCAGCCCCAGCATTTT.

This clone was observed a handful of times. The V gene is TRBV15, the J gene TRBJ2-1; D might be TRBD2 (6 bases). Trimming stripped 0 bases from V and 7 bases from J, with 10 bases between. The CDR3 loop spans 14 amino acids. Germline CDR1 is LNHNV and CDR2 is YYDKDF (reference sequence). The CDR3 protein is CATSRDLGGNEQFF. The CDR3 bases are TGTGCCACCAGCAGAGATCTCGGGGGTAATGAGCAGTTCTTC.

This chain joins TRBV6-4 and TRBJ2-2, with D perhaps matching TRBD1 or TRBD2 (5 bases each). The CDR3 spans 16 residues. CDR1 MRHNA and CDR2 SNTAGT come from the germline V gene. V lost 3 bases, J lost 0 bases, and 11 bases lay in between. CDR3 bases: TGTGCCAGCAGTGAGAACGGGGCTCCGAACACCGGGGAGCTGTTTTTT. Protein product: CASSENGAPNTGELFF.

The chain is built from TRBV9 and TRBJ2-5, with D possibly called TRBD1 or TRBD2 (5 bases each). The CDR3 covers 14 residues. V was cut by 3 bases and J by 3 bases, with 12 bases left in between. The germline V gene encodes CDR1 SGDLS and CDR2 YYNGEE. CDR3 bases: TGTGCCAGCAGCGCCCCGGGACCAAAAGAGACCCAGTACTTC. This translates into CASSAPGPKETQYF.

The DNA of the CDR3 is TGCGCCAGCAGTGCAGGCCCCAATGAGCAGTTCTTC. Amino acids: CASSAGPNEQFF. The chain combines TRBV10-1 with TRBJ2-1; D gene unclear. Per germline, CDR1 WNHNN and CDR2 SYGVQD (reference sequence). This CDR3 contains 12 residues. The ends were cut back, 4 bases at V and 6 bases at J, with 7 bases in the middle.

The V call is TRBV30, the J call TRBJ1-3; the D is unclear. The CDR3 runs 14 residues. V lost 4 bases and J lost 0, with 10 bases in between. The germline V gene has CDR1 GTSNPN and CDR2 SVGIG (reference sequence). The CDR3 protein is CAWKEWYSGNTIYF. The CDR3 DNA is TGTGCCTGGAAAGAATGGTACTCTGGAAACACCATATATTTT.

The chain recombines TRBV6-6 with TRBJ1-2, with D perhaps matching TRBD1 (5 bases). The CDR3 covers 13 residues. Germline assignment: CDR1 MNHNY and CDR2 SVGAGI (reference sequence). Trimming removed 6 bases at V and 8 bases at J, with 16 bases between. In DNA, the CDR3 is TGTGCCAGCAGCCGCGAGGGGCTGCGGGGCTACACCTTC. Its translation: CASSREGLRGYTF.

The chain couples TRBV5-1 to TRBJ2-7; 9 positions match TRBD1. The CDR3 loop spans 16 amino acids. The junction had 7 bases not matched to a gene; V was cut back by 1 base and J by 2 bases. Germline V lookup: CDR1 SGHRS, CDR2 YFSETQ. The CDR3 loop reads CASSLRTGAGAYEQYF. CDR3 coding DNA: TGCGCCAGCAGCTTGAGGACAGGGGCAGGGGCCTACGAGCAGTACTTC.

This chain links TRBV6-1 with TRBJ2-7; possible D gene TRBD1, 6 bases. The CDR3 covers 14 residues. CDR1 is MNHNS, CDR2 SASEGT, per germline. Trimming took 3 bases from V and 4 from J, leaving 13 bases between them. CDR3 in amino acids: CASSEDRDLYEQYF. The CDR3 DNA follows: TGTGCCAGCAGTGAGGACAGAGACCTTTACGAGCAGTACTTC.

V and J are TRBV6-1 and TRBJ2-3, with D maybe TRBD1 (5 bases). The CDR3 runs to 14 residues. Germline V gene lookup returns CDR1 MNHNS and CDR2 SASEGT. V was pared by 2 bases and J by 3 bases, with 9 bases between. CDR3 sequence: CASSERQGTDTQYF. Here the CDR3 DNA reads TGTGCCAGCAGTGAAAGGCAGGGAACAGATACGCAGTATTTT.

This clone was detected only once. V is TRBV9 and J is TRBJ1-1; 8 nucleotides line up with TRBD1. The V segment lost 3 bases and the J segment 5 bases; nucleotides outside the gene matches: 6. The germline gives CDR1 SGDLS, CDR2 YYNGEE. The CDR3 extends over 14 amino acids. CDR3 nucleotide sequence: TGTGCCAGCAGCGCCACAGGGGGTCGGACTGAAGCTTTCTTT. Translation: CASSATGGRTEAFF.

This chain uses TRBV9 with TRBJ1-1, with D uncertain. This CDR3 region has 16 residues. CDR1 and CDR2 from the germline V gene are SGDLS and YYNGEE. Trimming pared 3 bases from V and 1 base from J, leaving 16 bases between. CDR3 sequence reads: CASSAWSWTGNTEAFF. The CDR3 DNA sequence: TGTGCCAGCAGCGCCTGGTCGTGGACGGGGAACACTGAAGCTTTCTTT.

The chain recombines TRBV18 with TRBJ2-5; the match to TRBD2 covers 12 bases. Germline loops: CDR1 KGHSH, CDR2 LQKENI. CDR3 size: 17 residues. The V gene end was trimmed by 2 bases and the J gene end by 0 bases; junction bases not matched to a gene: 4. Here the CDR3 DNA reads TGTGCCAGCTCACCAAGGAGGACTAGCGGGGACCAAGAGACCCAGTACTTC. Translated: CASSPRRTSGDQETQYF.

The chain uses TRBV19 and TRBJ2-1, with TRBD2 as a possible D gene (6 bases). The germline CDR1 and CDR2 sequences are LNHDA and SQIVND (reference sequence). There are 15 residues in the CDR3. Trimming shortened V by 4 bases and J by 1 base, and 11 bases separated the two germline ends. DNA for the CDR3: TGTGCCAGTAGTACACTAGCTGGGTCCTACAATGAGCAGTTCTTC. Translating gives CASSTLAGSYNEQFF.

The J gene is TRBJ1-5, the V gene TRBV5-5; the match to TRBD1 covers 9 bases. Germline assignment: CDR1 SGHKS and CDR2 YYEKEE (reference sequence). The CDR3 sequence is 14 residues long. V dropped 2 bases and J dropped 6; count of bases not matched to a gene: 3. CDR3 DNA sequence: TGTGCCAGCAGCTTCGGACAGGGGAGTCAGCCCCAGCATTTT. Protein sequence: CASSFGQGSQPQHF.

The gene calls are TRBV27 and TRBJ1-2; TRBD1 is a possible D gene (5 bases). The CDR3 runs 15 residues. The V and J ends lost 1 base and 2 bases respectively, with 11 bases between them. Germline V gene data show CDR1 as MNHEY and CDR2 as SMNVEV (reference sequence). CDR3 sequence: CASSLYLGTNYGYTF. CDR3 DNA sequence: TGTGCCAGCAGTTTATATCTGGGGACGAACTATGGCTACACCTTC.

CDR3 sequence (DNA): TGTGCCAGCAGCCCGGCTAGCACAGATACGCAGTATTTT. As protein: CASSPASTDTQYF. The chain is built from TRBV11-2 and TRBJ2-3; the D is unclear. The V gene's germline CDR1 is SGHAT and CDR2 FQNNGV. The V end lost 5 bases, the J end lost 0 bases, and 6 bases lay between the germline ends. CDR3 length: 13 amino acids.

This CDR3 reads CASSRRGVSGNYGYTF. CDR3 DNA sequence: TGCGCCAGCAGCCGAAGGGGAGTCTCGGGAAACTATGGCTACACCTTC. The V call is TRBV5-1, the J call TRBJ1-2; possibly TRBD1 for D (5 bases). The germline V and J ends were trimmed by 4 bases and 2 bases, with 18 bases remaining between them. The CDR3 is made up of 16 amino acids. Germline V gene data show CDR1 as SGHRS and CDR2 as YFSETQ.

This clone was picked up a small number of times. This rearrangement joins TRBV5-4 to TRBJ2-7, with D unclear. The CDR3 loop spans 16 amino acids. Germline loops: CDR1 SGHNT, CDR2 YYREEE (reference sequence). Between the trimmed V and J ends, which lost 0 bases and 2 bases, there was a span of 15 bases. The CDR3 is CASSLGPGRPTYEQYF. CDR3 nucleotide sequence: TGTGCCAGCAGCTTGGGGCCAGGACGACCGACCTACGAGCAGTACTTC.

This clone was detected only once. The V and J genes are TRBV5-1 and TRBJ2-1; no clear D. This CDR3 comprises 12 residues. Germline loops: CDR1 SGHRS, CDR2 YFSETQ. The V end was cut by 0 bases, the J end by 8 bases, with 6 bases between. In DNA form, the CDR3 reads TGCGCCAGCAGCTTGGCCGGACATGAGCAGTTCTTC. It yields the protein CASSLAGHEQFF.

V and J are TRBV4-2 and TRBJ1-4; 8 nucleotides match TRBD1. The V segment lost 1 base and the J segment 2 bases; nucleotides outside the gene matches: 3. In germline, CDR1 is LGHNA, CDR2 YNFKEQ. The CDR3 is 16 residues long. CDR3: CASSQVGTGTNEKLFF. As DNA, the CDR3 is TGTGCCAGCAGCCAAGTCGGGACAGGTACTAATGAAAAACTGTTTTTT.

V usage is TRBV4-1 and J usage is TRBJ1-2, with 7 bases fitting TRBD1. The CDR3 spans 14 residues. Trimming cost V 4 bases and J 4 bases; bases outside gene matches: 6. Germline CDR1 MGHRA, CDR2 YSYEKL. The CDR3 sequence: CASSPQEGAYGYTF. The CDR3 region has the DNA TGCGCCAGCAGCCCACAGGAGGGGGCCTATGGCTACACCTTC.

The chain links TRBV29-1 to TRBJ2-7; 8 bases line up with TRBD1. From germline, CDR1 is SQVTM and CDR2 ANQGSEA. V shed 6 bases and J 7 bases; nucleotides not matched to a gene: 8. This CDR3 contains 12 residues. The CDR3 loop is CSVGTGPKEQYF. CDR3 in DNA: TGCAGCGTCGGGACAGGCCCTAAAGAGCAGTACTTC.

This clone was detected only once. The chain links TRBV6-4 to TRBJ2-7, with D tentatively TRBD1 or TRBD2 (5 bases each). This CDR3 contains 14 residues. The V gene's germline CDR1 is MRHNA and CDR2 SNTAGT. Trimming shortened V by 3 bases and J by 4 bases, and 13 bases separated the two germline ends. The CDR3 nucleotides are TGTGCCAGCAGTGAAGGGTGGGGACCTTACGAGCAGTACTTC. Translation gives CASSEGWGPYEQYF.

The chain joins TRBV5-1 to TRBJ1-1, with TRBD1 matching 7 bases. Germline trimming cut 4 bases from V and 1 base from J; bases unmatched to any gene: 10. Germline values: CDR1 SGHRS, CDR2 YFSETQ. The CDR3 is made up of 16 amino acids. CDR3 DNA sequence: TGCGCCAGCAGCCCTCAGACGACAGGGCGGAACACTGAAGCTTTCTTT. This encodes CASSPQTTGRNTEAFF. Full variable domain (remainder filled in from reference TRBV5-1 and TRBJ1-1): KAGVTQTPRYLIKTRGQQVTLSCSPISGHRSVSWYQQTPGQGLQFLFEYFSETQRNKGNFPGRFSGRQFSNSRSEMNVSTLELGDSALYLCASSPQTTGRNTEAFFGQGTRLTVV.